Listed here are 21 T cell receptor beta chains from one sample, sequenced in a study of T cell responses to AZD1222 COVID-19 vaccine. Profiling relied on immunoSEQ multiplex PCR, and the TCRdb table lists in-frame clones only, not all of them. The top ten hold 6% to 8% of the sample, which has over 150,000 clones, 85% to 90% seen once. The sample here was peripheral blood, taken on day 0 of AZD1222 vaccination. These TCRs come from an adult in good health.

The gene calls are TRBV27 and TRBJ2-2; D perhaps matches TRBD1 (6 bases). Between the trimmed V and J ends, which lost 4 bases and 0 bases, there was a span of 9 bases. Germline CDR1 is MNHEY and CDR2 is SMNVEV (reference sequence). The CDR3 has 15 amino acids. The CDR3 here is CASSSRTANTGELFF. The CDR3 DNA follows: TGTGCCAGCAGTTCTCGGACAGCGAACACCGGGGAGCTGTTTTTT.

CDR3 loop: CAIPKGQGMQNEQFF. The CDR3, as DNA: TGTGCCATCCCCAAGGGACAGGGTATGCAGAATGAGCAGTTCTTC. This chain links TRBV2 with TRBJ2-1, with TRBD1 identical over 9 bases. This CDR3 has 15 residues. The V gene end was trimmed by 10 bases and the J gene end by 7 bases; junction bases not matched to a gene: 14. From germline, CDR1 is SNHLY and CDR2 FYNNEI.

The chain is built from TRBV28 and TRBJ2-1; D might be TRBD2 (5 bases). This CDR3 has 13 residues. Per germline, CDR1 MDHEN and CDR2 SYDVKM. Trimming removed 4 bases at V and 8 bases at J, with 12 bases between. The CDR3 spells CASSSPEAYEQFF. The CDR3 nucleotides read TGTGCCAGCAGTTCCCCGGAGGCGTATGAGCAGTTCTTC.

V usage is TRBV27 and J usage is TRBJ1-5; the D is unclear. Germline CDR1 MNHEY, CDR2 SMNVEV (reference sequence). CDR3 length: 15 amino acids. V dropped 6 bases and J dropped 1 base, with 13 bases sitting between them. CDR3 protein: CASRPLPVSNQPQHF. The CDR3 DNA is TGTGCCAGCAGGCCCCTCCCCGTGAGCAATCAGCCCCAGCATTTT.

The chain employs TRBV7-8 and TRBJ2-5; tentative D call: TRBD2 (6 bases). Germline CDR1 is SGHVS and CDR2 is FQNEAQ. The CDR3 loop spans 14 amino acids. The V gene lost 0 bases and the J gene lost 2 bases, with 7 bases spanning the gap. The DNA of the CDR3 is TGTGCCAGCAGCTTAGCGGAGGGTCAAGAGACCCAGTACTTC. Its translation: CASSLAEGQETQYF.

A word on this clone: Relative to the germline gene, one junction end is altered; a read error may explain this. This specimen includes other DNA sequences encoding the same CDR3. The rearrangement joins TRBV25-1 to TRBJ2-3; 7 nucleotides agree with TRBD2. The CDR3 totals 16 residues. Germline CDR1 MGHDK, CDR2 SYGVNS. CDR3 amino acids: CASSEFYPGGVDTQYF. DNA of the CDR3: TGTGCCAGCAGCGAATTTTACCCGGGGGGTGTAGATACGCAGTATTTT.

This chain joins TRBV5-8 and TRBJ2-1; no firm D call. This CDR3 has 13 residues. Deletions cut 2 bases from V and 7 bases from J, with 10 bases between. Germline V CDR1 and CDR2: SGHTS, YDEGEE. The CDR3 loop reads CASSFPGQNEQFF. CDR3 DNA: TGTGCCAGCAGCTTCCCCGGCCAGAATGAGCAGTTCTTC. Using reference TRBV5-8 and TRBJ2-1 for the parts outside the CDR3, the full variable domain is EAGVTQSPTHLIKTRGQQATLRCSPISGHTSVYWYQQALGLGLQFLLWYDEGEERNRGNFPPRFSGRQFPNYSSELNVNALELEDSALYLCASSFPGQNEQFFGPGTRLTVL.

Notes on this clone: The identical CDR3 is also encoded by other nucleotide sequences in the sample. V gene TRBV29-1 combines with J gene TRBJ2-1; TRBD2 might be the D (6 bases). V shed 4 bases and J shed 8 bases, with 15 bases lying between them. The CDR3 extends over 13 amino acids. The germline CDR1 and CDR2 sequences are SQVTM and ANQGSEA. CDR3 protein: CSVGRGGGDEQFF. CDR3 DNA: TGCAGCGTTGGTCGTGGGGGAGGCGATGAGCAGTTCTTC.

The V and J genes are TRBV5-6 and TRBJ1-5; D might be TRBD1 (6 bases). The germline gives CDR1 SGHDT, CDR2 YYEEEE. V was shortened by 3 bases and J by 2 bases, with 18 bases between the two germline ends. This CDR3 region has 17 residues. As DNA, the CDR3 is TGTGCCAGCAGCTCCGGGCTGGGGGCCTGGGGCAATCAGCCCCAGCATTTT. Translating gives CASSSGLGAWGNQPQHF.

This chain joins TRBV5-1 and TRBJ1-4, with D perhaps matching TRBD1 (5 bases). This CDR3 has 16 amino acids. V was pared by 1 base and J by 0 bases, with 10 bases between. Germline V gene data show CDR1 as SGHRS and CDR2 as YFSETQ. This CDR3 is CASSLTGTATNEKLFF. CDR3 coding DNA: TGCGCCAGCAGCTTGACAGGCACTGCAACTAATGAAAAACTGTTTTTT.

CDR3 region: CASSFSNYGYTF. CDR3 bases: TGTGCCAGCAGTTTTAGTAACTATGGCTACACCTTC. The rearrangement uses TRBV12-3 or TRBV12-4 and TRBJ1-2; D is uncertain. The V gene lost 3 bases and the J gene lost 1 base, with 3 bases spanning the gap. This CDR3 has 12 residues.

The rearrangement joins TRBV6-5 to TRBJ2-5, with no clear D. Germline loops: CDR1 MNHEY, CDR2 SVGAGI. V dropped 0 bases and J dropped 4 bases, with 12 bases sitting between them. This CDR3 region has 15 residues. CDR3: CASSYSPVPRETQYF. The DNA of the CDR3 is TGTGCCAGCAGTTACTCCCCGGTTCCGAGAGAGACCCAGTACTTC.

The J gene is TRBJ1-4, the V gene TRBV6-5; TRBD1 aligns across 8 bases. Per germline, CDR1 MNHEY and CDR2 SVGAGI. This CDR3 has 12 residues. V shed 2 bases and J 10 bases; nucleotides not matched to a gene: 0. CDR3: CASSYGQGKLFF. The CDR3, as DNA: TGTGCCAGCAGTTACGGACAGGGAAAACTGTTTTTT.

The genes are TRBV5-1 and TRBJ2-5; 7 bases agree with TRBD2. This CDR3 region has 14 residues. The V segment lost 0 bases and the J segment 4 bases; nucleotides outside the gene matches: 3. In germline, CDR1 is SGHRS, CDR2 YFSETQ. DNA for the CDR3: TGCGCCAGCAGCTTGGGACAGCGGGGAGAGACCCAGTACTTC. Amino acids: CASSLGQRGETQYF.

The V call is TRBV12-3 or TRBV12-4, the J call TRBJ1-1; a weak D match, TRBD1 (5 bases). This CDR3 is 12 amino acids long. Trimming pared 3 bases from V and 7 bases from J, leaving 9 bases between. CDR3 amino acids: CASSFRDLEAFF. The CDR3, as DNA: TGTGCCAGCAGTTTCCGGGACCTTGAAGCTTTCTTT.

This chain links TRBV5-1 with TRBJ2-2; TRBD2 might be the D (6 bases). The V end lost 0 bases, the J end lost 2 bases, and 14 bases lay between the germline ends. Germline V lookup: CDR1 SGHRS, CDR2 YFSETQ. The CDR3 runs 17 residues. This CDR3 reads CASSLAGGPFNTGELFF. CDR3 bases: TGCGCCAGCAGCTTGGCCGGGGGACCGTTTAACACCGGGGAGCTGTTTTTT.

The V gene is TRBV28, the J gene TRBJ1-5; unclear D gene. Germline V gene lookup returns CDR1 MDHEN and CDR2 SYDVKM. The CDR3 loop spans 12 amino acids. With 5 bases removed from V and 7 bases from J, the gap between germline ends came to 9 bases. CDR3 in DNA: TGTGCCAGCAGTCGTTACATACAGCCCCAGCATTTT. Protein product: CASSRYIQPQHF.

The chain carries TRBV5-1 and TRBJ1-1; D not certain. The CDR3 is 13 residues long. V lost 6 bases and J lost 0, with 9 bases in between. The germline V gene encodes CDR1 SGHRS and CDR2 YFSETQ. CDR3 sequence reads: CASKPIMNTEAFF. In nucleotides, the CDR3 is TGCGCCAGCAAACCTATCATGAACACTGAAGCTTTCTTT.

This sequence joins TRBV5-1 and TRBJ2-6, with D uncertain. CDR1 is SGHRS and CDR2 is YFSETQ in the germline V gene. Trimming removed 0 bases at V and 3 bases at J, with 10 bases between. The CDR3 has 16 residues. The CDR3 DNA reads TGCGCCAGCAGCTTGGGGGCCCTCGGTGGGGCCAACGTCCTGACTTTC. This sequence encodes CASSLGALGGANVLTF.

This chain joins TRBV11-1 and TRBJ1-1; D unresolved. The V end was cut by 2 bases, the J end by 0 bases, with 10 bases between. Germline lookup yields CDR1 SGHAT and CDR2 FQDESV (reference sequence). CDR3 size: 15 residues. CDR3: CASSLSPEMNTEAFF. CDR3 DNA: TGTGCCAGCAGCTTATCCCCGGAGATGAACACTGAAGCTTTCTTT.

This clone showed up just once. The chain uses TRBV4-2 and TRBJ1-1, with D hard to call. Germline V lookup: CDR1 LGHNA, CDR2 YNFKEQ. The CDR3 is 11 residues long. Trimming left V 4 bases short and J 2 bases short, with 2 bases between. The chain's CDR3 is CASSLNTEAFF. CDR3 DNA sequence: TGTGCCAGCAGCCTTAACACTGAAGCTTTCTTT.